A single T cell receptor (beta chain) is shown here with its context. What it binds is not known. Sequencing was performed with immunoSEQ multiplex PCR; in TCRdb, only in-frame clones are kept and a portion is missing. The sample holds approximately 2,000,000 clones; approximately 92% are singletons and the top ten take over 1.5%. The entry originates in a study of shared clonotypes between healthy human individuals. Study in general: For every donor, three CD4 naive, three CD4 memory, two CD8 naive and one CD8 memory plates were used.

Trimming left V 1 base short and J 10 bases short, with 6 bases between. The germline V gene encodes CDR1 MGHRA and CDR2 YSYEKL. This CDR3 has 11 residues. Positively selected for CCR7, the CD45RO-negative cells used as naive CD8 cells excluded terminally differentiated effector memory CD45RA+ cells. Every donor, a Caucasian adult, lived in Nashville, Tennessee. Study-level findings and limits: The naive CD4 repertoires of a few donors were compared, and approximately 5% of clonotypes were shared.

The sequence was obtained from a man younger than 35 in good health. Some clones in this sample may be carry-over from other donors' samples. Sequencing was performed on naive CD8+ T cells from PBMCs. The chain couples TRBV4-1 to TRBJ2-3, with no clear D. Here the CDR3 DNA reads TGCGCCAGCAGCCAAGGATCTGCGCAGTATTTT. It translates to CASSQGSAQYF.